This entry lists 23 T cell receptor beta chains sequenced from one sample in a study of graft-versus-host responses after intestinal transplantation. Their recognized antigens are unknown. Assay: immunoSEQ multiplex PCR; the TCRdb copy retains only in-frame clones and omits some. Among more than 85,000 clones listed, around 93% were seen once. Sequenced material: unstimulated CD8+ T cells sorted from spleen or lymph node cells, taken before intestinal transplant. These receptors came from a human donor who received an intestinal transplant.

A remark on this clone: The sample contains more than one DNA sequence encoding this CDR3. The chain couples TRBV5-6 to TRBJ2-1; D remains ambiguous. With 4 bases removed from V and 0 bases from J, the gap between germline ends came to 11 bases. The germline gives CDR1 SGHDT, CDR2 YYEEEE. The CDR3 is 15 residues long. The CDR3 nucleotides read TGTGCCAGCAGCATTAGCCGAAACTCCTACAATGAGCAGTTCTTC. It yields the protein CASSISRNSYNEQFF.

The chain links TRBV6-5 to TRBJ2-3; the match to TRBD2 covers 7 bases. With 0 bases clipped from V and 0 bases from J, the junction kept 0 bases outside the gene matches. CDR3 length equals 15 residues. Germline V gene sequence: CDR1 MNHEY, CDR2 SVGAGI. The CDR3 nucleotides read TGTGCCAGCAGTTACTCTAGCGGGAGCACAGATACGCAGTATTTT. It is translated as CASSYSSGSTDTQYF.

The V gene is TRBV5-4, the J gene TRBJ1-1; D not resolved. Per germline, CDR1 SGHNT and CDR2 YYREEE (reference sequence). V lost 0 bases, J lost 6 bases, and 15 bases lay in between. This CDR3 comprises 15 residues. The CDR3 reads CASSLVNEPRAEAFF. The CDR3 DNA is TGTGCCAGCAGCTTGGTAAATGAACCTCGAGCTGAAGCTTTCTTT.

The V gene is TRBV4-1, the J gene TRBJ1-1; D remains ambiguous. Looked up from germline, CDR1 is MGHRA and CDR2 is YSYEKL. The CDR3 loop spans 14 amino acids. With 0 bases removed from V and 0 bases from J, the gap between germline ends came to 5 bases. Here the CDR3 DNA reads TGCGCCAGCAGCCAAGATGACCTGAACACTGAAGCTTTCTTT. It is translated as CASSQDDLNTEAFF.

The genes are TRBV5-4 and TRBJ2-5; D may be TRBD1 (5 bases). This CDR3 has 18 residues. Trimming cost V 0 bases and J 1 base, with 19 bases left between them. CDR1 and CDR2 (germline): SGHNT, YYREEE (reference sequence). In DNA form, the CDR3 reads TGTGCCAGCAGCTTGGGTCTCGTGGGGCCAACCCTCCAAGAGACCCAGTACTTC. This encodes CASSLGLVGPTLQETQYF.

The rearrangement uses TRBV14 and TRBJ1-1, with D possibly matching TRBD1 (5 bases). This CDR3 spans 15 amino acids. V lost 0 bases to trimming and J lost 5 bases, with 13 bases between them. The germline gives CDR1 SGHDN, CDR2 FVKESK. CDR3 protein: CASSQEGRELTEAFF. In nucleotides, the CDR3 is TGTGCCAGCAGCCAAGAGGGCAGGGAGTTGACTGAAGCTTTCTTT.

For the CDR3, the DNA is TGTGCCAGCAGTGGGCCCGGGACTAGCGGTAGAGCTGGCACAGATACGCAGTATTTT. This sequence encodes CASSGPGTSGRAGTDTQYF. This chain uses TRBV28 with TRBJ2-3, with 11 bases fitting TRBD2. This CDR3 region has 19 residues. CDR1 and CDR2 (germline): MDHEN, SYDVKM. Trimming removed 5 bases from V and 1 base from J; junction bases left unmatched: 14.

This chain connects TRBV9 to TRBJ2-1, with TRBD2 identical over 7 bases. The CDR3 is made up of 17 amino acids. Germline V gene data show CDR1 as SGDLS and CDR2 as YYNGEE. V was pared by 0 bases and J by 0 bases, with 6 bases of the junction left unmatched. CDR3 residues: CASSVGAGSVSYNEQFF. CDR3 DNA sequence: TGTGCCAGCAGCGTAGGAGCGGGATCAGTCTCCTACAATGAGCAGTTCTTC.

This chain joins TRBV6-1 and TRBJ2-7, with 10 bases that match TRBD1. Germline V gene sequence: CDR1 MNHNS, CDR2 SASEGT. V shed 2 bases, J shed 12 bases, and the junction held 16 bases outside the gene matches. The length of the CDR3 is 16 residues. CDR3 residues: CASSEYRTGGALERYF. CDR3 DNA: TGTGCCAGCAGTGAATATCGGACAGGGGGGGCCCTCGAACGGTACTTC.

The chain employs TRBV7-8 and TRBJ2-5, with D perhaps assigned TRBD1 or TRBD2 (5 bases each). This CDR3 region has 15 residues. Between the trimmed V and J ends, which lost 3 bases and 3 bases, there was a span of 14 bases. Per the germline V gene, CDR1 is SGHVS and CDR2 is FQNEAQ. The CDR3 loop is CASSFLGDGEETQYF. CDR3 in DNA: TGTGCCAGCAGCTTTCTAGGGGACGGTGAAGAGACCCAGTACTTC.

The chain couples TRBV6-5 to TRBJ2-5; D tentatively fits TRBD1 or TRBD2 (5 bases each). Germline V gives CDR1 MNHEY, CDR2 SVGAGI. There are 15 residues in the CDR3. The ends were cut back, 6 bases at V and 2 bases at J, with 16 bases in the middle. The CDR3 loop reads CASSPTGAHQETQYF. In DNA form, the CDR3 reads TGTGCCAGCAGCCCCACCGGGGCACATCAAGAGACCCAGTACTTC.

V gene TRBV27 combines with J gene TRBJ2-4; D assignment may be TRBD1 or TRBD2 (5 bases each). Deletions cut 5 bases from V and 0 bases from J, with 17 bases between. Germline lookup yields CDR1 MNHEY and CDR2 SMNVEV (reference sequence). The CDR3 is 17 amino acids. The CDR3 nucleotides read TGTGCCAGCAGTGGGGACGGCGTCAACCTAGCCAAAAACATTCAGTACTTC. Translated: CASSGDGVNLAKNIQYF.

This clone appeared a single time. V gene TRBV5-8 combines with J gene TRBJ1-4; TRBD1 agrees at 9 bases. There are 14 residues in the CDR3. Trimming at V came to 4 bases and at J to 7 bases, leaving 5 bases not matched to a gene. Per germline, CDR1 SGHTS and CDR2 YDEGEE. The chain's CDR3 is CASSQTGGAEKLFF. Written as DNA, the CDR3 is TGTGCCAGCAGCCAGACAGGGGGGGCTGAAAAACTGTTTTTT.

CDR3: CSGPSGAGEQFF. CDR3 bases: TGCAGCGGCCCCTCGGGAGCCGGTGAGCAGTTCTTC. This chain links TRBV29-1 with TRBJ2-1; tentative D call: TRBD2 (6 bases). The V gene's germline CDR1 is SQVTM and CDR2 ANQGSEA. The CDR3 is 12 residues long. Trimming shortened V by 7 bases and J by 9 bases, and 16 bases separated the two germline ends.

This rearrangement joins TRBV19 to TRBJ2-7; D is uncertain. Trimming took off 3 bases at V and 5 bases at J, with 8 bases between the two ends. From germline, CDR1 is LNHDA and CDR2 SQIVND (reference sequence). The CDR3 is made up of 12 amino acids. The CDR3 bases are TGTGCCAGTAGTATGAACCTGAACGAGCAGTACTTC. This encodes CASSMNLNEQYF.

J is TRBJ1-5 and V is TRBV19; the match to TRBD1 covers 9 bases. Germline V gene lookup returns CDR1 LNHDA and CDR2 SQIVND (reference sequence). The J segment lost 4 bases and the V segment lost 5 bases, leaving 6 bases of the junction unmatched. CDR3 length: 15 amino acids. The CDR3 DNA reads as TGTGCCAGTAGTCCCGGGACAGGGATTAATCAGCCCCAGCATTTT. Amino acids: CASSPGTGINQPQHF.

The CDR3 region is CASSLAGEGYEQYF. Written as DNA, the CDR3 is TGCGCCAGCAGCTTGGCGGGAGAGGGCTACGAGCAGTACTTC. The chain combines TRBV5-1 with TRBJ2-7; a possible D gene is TRBD2 (6 bases). Germline CDR1 and CDR2: SGHRS and YFSETQ. The ends were cut back, 0 bases at V and 3 bases at J, with 10 bases in the middle. This CDR3 region has 14 residues.

This sequence joins TRBV6-6 and TRBJ2-3; 10 bases are shared with TRBD2. Losses at the gene ends were 6 bases for V and 6 bases for J; bases not matched to a gene: 3. This CDR3 contains 13 residues. Germline V gene data show CDR1 as MNHNY and CDR2 as SVGAGI (reference sequence). The CDR3 DNA reads as TGTGCCAGCAGCTCGACTAGCGGGGATACGCAGTATTTT. Its protein product is CASSSTSGDTQYF.

CDR3: CASGDFLSSNTGELFF. In nucleotides, the CDR3 is TGTGCCAGTGGGGACTTTCTAAGTTCAAACACCGGGGAGCTGTTTTTT. The chain couples TRBV2 to TRBJ2-2, with TRBD2 as a possible D gene (6 bases). The CDR3 totals 16 residues. In germline, CDR1 is SNHLY, CDR2 FYNNEI. V lost 9 bases and J 2 bases, leaving 19 bases between the germline ends.

The chain joins TRBV4-1 to TRBJ1-1; D possibly corresponds to TRBD1 (5 bases). Looked up from germline, CDR1 is MGHRA and CDR2 is YSYEKL. This CDR3 has 13 amino acids. V dropped 5 bases and J dropped 1 base, with 8 bases sitting between them. CDR3 in amino acids: CASSSGPNTEAFF. For the CDR3, the DNA is TGCGCCAGCAGCTCAGGGCCGAACACTGAAGCTTTCTTT.

V and J are TRBV18 and TRBJ1-4; unclear D gene. Germline V CDR1 and CDR2: KGHSH, LQKENI. The V and J ends lost 4 bases and 8 bases respectively, with 8 bases between them. The CDR3 runs to 12 residues. The DNA of the CDR3 is TGTGCCAGCTCACAGGAGAGGGAAAAACTGTTTTTT. This gives the protein CASSQEREKLFF.

CDR3 sequence reads: CASSTAGGSTDTQYF. The CDR3 DNA reads as TGTGCCAGCAGCACCGCAGGGGGGAGCACAGATACGCAGTATTTT. The V call is TRBV9, the J call TRBJ2-3, with D possibly being TRBD1 (7 bases). Germline-derived CDR1 and CDR2 are SGDLS and YYNGEE. CDR3 length: 15 residues. Trimming cost V 4 bases and J 0 bases, with 12 bases left between them.

The CDR3 DNA reads as TGCGCCAGCAGCTTGTCCACGACTTACGAGCAGTACTTC. This gives the protein CASSLSTTYEQYF. This rearrangement joins TRBV5-1 to TRBJ2-7, with no clear D. The CDR3 is 13 residues long. Germline CDR1 and CDR2: SGHRS and YFSETQ. Trimming took 1 base from V and 4 from J, leaving 9 bases between them.